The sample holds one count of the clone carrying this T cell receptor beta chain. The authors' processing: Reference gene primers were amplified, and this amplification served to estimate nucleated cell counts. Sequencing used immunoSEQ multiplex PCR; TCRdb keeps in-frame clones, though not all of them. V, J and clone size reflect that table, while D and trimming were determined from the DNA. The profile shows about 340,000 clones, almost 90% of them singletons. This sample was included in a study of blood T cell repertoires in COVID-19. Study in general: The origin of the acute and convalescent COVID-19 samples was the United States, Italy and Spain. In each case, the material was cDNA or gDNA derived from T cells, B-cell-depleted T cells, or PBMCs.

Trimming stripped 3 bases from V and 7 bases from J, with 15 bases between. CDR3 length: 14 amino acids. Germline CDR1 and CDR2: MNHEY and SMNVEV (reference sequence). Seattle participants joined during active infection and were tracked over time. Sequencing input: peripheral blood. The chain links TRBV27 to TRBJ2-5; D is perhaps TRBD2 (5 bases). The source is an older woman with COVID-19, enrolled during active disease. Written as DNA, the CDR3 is TGTGCCAGCAGTTTTCATGACGGGATAGGGACCCAGTACTTC. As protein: CASSFHDGIGTQYF.